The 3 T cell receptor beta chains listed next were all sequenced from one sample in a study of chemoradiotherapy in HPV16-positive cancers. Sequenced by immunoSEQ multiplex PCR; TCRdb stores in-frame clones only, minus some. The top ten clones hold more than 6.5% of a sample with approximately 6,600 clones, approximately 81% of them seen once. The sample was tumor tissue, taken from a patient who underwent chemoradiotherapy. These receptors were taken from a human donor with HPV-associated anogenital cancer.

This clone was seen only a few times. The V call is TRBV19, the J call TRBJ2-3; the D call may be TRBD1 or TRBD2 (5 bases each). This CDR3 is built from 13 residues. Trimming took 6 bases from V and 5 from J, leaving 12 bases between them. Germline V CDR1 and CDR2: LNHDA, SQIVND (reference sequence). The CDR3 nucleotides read TGTGCCAGTAGCCGGGGCTTACAAGATACGCAGTATTTT. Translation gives CASSRGLQDTQYF.

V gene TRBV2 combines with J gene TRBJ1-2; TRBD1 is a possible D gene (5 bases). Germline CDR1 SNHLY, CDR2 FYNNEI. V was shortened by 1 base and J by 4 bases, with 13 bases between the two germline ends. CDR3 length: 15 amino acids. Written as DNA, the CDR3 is TGTGCCAGCAGTGAAGTTCGGGGCAGTGGCTATGGCTACACCTTC. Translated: CASSEVRGSGYGYTF.

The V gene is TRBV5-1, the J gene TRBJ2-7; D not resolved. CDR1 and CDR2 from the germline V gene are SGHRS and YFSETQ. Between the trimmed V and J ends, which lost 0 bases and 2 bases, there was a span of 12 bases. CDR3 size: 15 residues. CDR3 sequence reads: CASSLADSSPYEQYF. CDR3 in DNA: TGCGCCAGCAGCTTGGCCGATTCTAGTCCCTACGAGCAGTACTTC.